The source of this T cell receptor beta chain is a study of T cell responses to AZD1222 COVID-19 vaccine. Here immunoSEQ multiplex PCR was the method, and the copy in TCRdb shows in-frame clones only, minus some. This table holds over 100,000 clones, around 87% found once. Study-level findings and limits: At study baseline, merely a handful of AZD1222 recipients were seropositive.

Turning to this clone: Its specificity is not known.

This sequence was found in an adult in good health. The specimen was peripheral blood, collected on day 0 of AZD1222 vaccination.

CDR3 region: CASSLDTGEVYGYTF. For the CDR3, the DNA is TGTGCCAGCAGCTTAGATACAGGGGAGGTATATGGCTACACCTTC. V usage is TRBV11-2 and J usage is TRBJ1-2; 7 positions agree with TRBD1. V lost 0 bases to trimming and J lost 5 bases; unmatched junction nucleotides: 6. Germline V lookup: CDR1 SGHAT, CDR2 FQNNGV. The CDR3 is 15 residues long.